The sequence of this T cell receptor beta chain was determined in a study of blood T cell repertoires in COVID-19. About the research overall: The United States, Italy and Spain supplied acute and convalescent COVID-19 samples. PBMCs, B-cell-depleted T cells, or T cells provided the cDNA or gDNA that made up the material.

This CDR3 comprises 14 residues. V lost 1 base, J lost 12 bases, and 16 bases lay in between. Germline V gene lookup returns CDR1 LGHDT and CDR2 YNNKEL (reference sequence). In the original workflow: Estimates of nucleated cell counts were drawn from the amplification of reference gene primers. Using immunoSEQ multiplex PCR, the repertoire was profiled, and TCRdb retains in-frame clones only, with some absent. D and trimming were read from the DNA, whereas the V and J calls and clone size are those reported in that table. The sample gives approximately 120,000 clones, approximately 86% of which show up once; about 18% is in the top ten.

Sequenced sample: peripheral blood. This TCR was recovered from a woman between 45 and 65 years old who had recovered from COVID-19. The rearrangement links TRBV3-1 (or the pseudogene TRBV3-2) to TRBJ1-3, with D perhaps matching TRBD1 (5 bases). CDR3 bases: TGTGCCAGCAGCCAAGTTGGTGGGGGGAGTGACATATATTTT. Residues: CASSQVGGGSDIYF.